This T cell receptor (beta chain) is drawn from a study of HIV-infected children after antiretroviral therapy interruption. Study-wide context: Recorded EBV and CMV exposure existed for most children. In continuous treatment, analyzed samples were from weeks 0, 48 and 150.

This sample's treatment: PENTA 11 planned treatment interruption arm or continuous ART arm. RNA-based 3' RACE libraries used unique molecular identifiers. TCRdb re-called the 3' RACE reads through MiXCR, storing one row per CDR3 protein. The table shows about 89,000 distinct CDR3 sequences, with about 7.2% occurring only once. This clonotype was found many times. Germline assignment: CDR1 MNHEY and CDR2 SMNVEV (reference sequence). Trimming took off 4 bases at V and 0 bases at J, with 9 bases between the two ends. There are 14 residues in the CDR3. The chain has TRBV27 and TRBJ1-2, with D hard to call. This sample comprised CD45RA+ CD4+ T cells from PBMCs, pooled from several time points, obtained from a donor given antiretroviral therapy, either interrupted or continuous. Sample subset: naive CD4+ CD45RA+ CD45RO- T cells. The sequence was collected from a pool of human donors with HIV. This CDR3 reads CASSSDGTNYGYTF. CDR3 coding DNA: TGTGCCAGCAGTTCGGACGGTACTAACTATGGCTACACCTTC.